What follows is one T cell receptor (beta chain) and its context. There are 15 residues in the CDR3. Unmatched junction bases numbered 0, after V lost 2 bases and J lost 2 bases. Germline CDR1 MNHEY, CDR2 SMNVEV (reference sequence). Enrolment of Seattle patients took place during active infection, and they were followed longitudinally. The assay was immunoSEQ multiplex PCR, and TCRdb's table has in-frame clones only and misses some. The data show 250,000 to 300,000 clones, around nine tenths seen once. This specimen comes from a study of blood T cell repertoires in COVID-19. Study overall: Researchers got acute and convalescent COVID-19 samples from the United States, Italy and Spain. Nucleic acid was either cDNA or gDNA, and it came from T cells, B-cell-depleted T cells, or PBMCs.

V and J are TRBV27 and TRBJ2-1; 10 bases are a match to TRBD1. Sequenced: peripheral blood. This receptor was identified in a woman aged 25 to 45 with COVID-19, enrolled during active disease. The CDR3: CASSLGTGAYNEQFF. The CDR3 DNA reads as TGTGCCAGCAGTTTAGGGACAGGGGCCTACAATGAGCAGTTCTTC.